This TCR beta chain is drawn from a study of T cell changes during pregnancy in multiple sclerosis. The CDR3 runs to 15 residues. Germline values: CDR1 SGHKS, CDR2 YYEKEE (reference sequence). With 0 bases removed from V and 2 bases from J, the gap between germline ends came to 11 bases. Only in-frame clones appear in the TCRdb table, and some are missing; sequencing was by immunoSEQ multiplex PCR. The sample lists 39,000 or so clones, about 90% occurring once. The sequenced sample was CD8+ T cells from peripheral blood mononuclear cells, obtained after pregnancy. This chain joins TRBV5-5 and TRBJ1-2; D not resolved. The source is a female donor with multiple sclerosis, enrolled in a pregnancy study. The CDR3 DNA reads as TGTGCCAGCAGCTTGGGGGGAGGTCCGAACTATGGCTACACCTTC. This encodes CASSLGGGPNYGYTF.